This T cell receptor beta chain is drawn from a study of neurological immune-mediated disorders. Findings and caveats of the study: Subjects shared no identical expanded-clone CDR3 amino acid sequences, suggesting private TCR-beta repertoires in all groups.

The cDNA was synthesized by 5'RACE incorporating 10-nucleotide random UMIs. Using its own MiXCR run on the 5' RACE reads, TCRdb lists one record per CDR3 protein. This sample carries just under 20,000 distinct CDR3 sequences, approximately 7.9% of them seen once, and the ten largest clones take approximately 16%. The germline V and J ends were trimmed by 0 bases and 4 bases, with 2 bases remaining between them. The germline gives CDR1 KGHDR, CDR2 SFDVKD. This CDR3 has 13 residues. This clonotype was seen repeatedly, ten times or more. What it binds is not known. The sorted libraries drew on over 900,000 T cells that were CD4+ or CD8+.

This receptor was taken from a young woman with HTLV-1-associated myelopathy (HAM/TSP). The sample comprised CD8+ T cells from blood. V and J are TRBV24-1 and TRBJ2-2; D unresolved. The CDR3 loop is CATSDLRTGELFF. DNA of the CDR3: TGTGCCACCAGTGATTTGCGCACCGGGGAGCTGTTTTTT.